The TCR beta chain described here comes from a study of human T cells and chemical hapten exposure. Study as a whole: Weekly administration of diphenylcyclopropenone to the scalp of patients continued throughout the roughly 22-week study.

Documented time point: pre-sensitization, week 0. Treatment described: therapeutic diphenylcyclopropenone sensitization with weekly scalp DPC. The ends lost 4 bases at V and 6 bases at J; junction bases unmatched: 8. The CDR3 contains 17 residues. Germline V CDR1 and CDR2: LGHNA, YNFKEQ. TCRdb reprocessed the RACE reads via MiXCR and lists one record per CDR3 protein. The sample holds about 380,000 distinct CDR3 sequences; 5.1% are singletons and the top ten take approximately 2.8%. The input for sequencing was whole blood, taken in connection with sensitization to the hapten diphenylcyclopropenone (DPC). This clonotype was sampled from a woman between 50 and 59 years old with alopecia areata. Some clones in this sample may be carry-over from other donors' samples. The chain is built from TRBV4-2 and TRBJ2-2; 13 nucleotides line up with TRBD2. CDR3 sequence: CASSPTSGRAFPGELFF. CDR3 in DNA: TGTGCCAGCAGCCCAACTAGCGGGAGGGCCTTCCCCGGGGAGCTGTTTTTT.